The next 20 T cell receptor beta chains were all read from a single sample in a study of control samples from healthy donors and cancer patients. Sequencing was performed with immunoSEQ multiplex PCR; in TCRdb, only in-frame clones are kept and a portion is missing. Of 120,000 to 150,000 clones listed, under 95% are singletons. The sample comprised blood. The receptors come from a man younger than 30 in good health.

The chain uses TRBV28 and TRBJ1-4, with a possible D match to TRBD1 (6 bases). The germline V gene encodes CDR1 MDHEN and CDR2 SYDVKM. V was cut by 10 bases and J by 6 bases, with 18 bases left in between. The CDR3 covers 14 residues. CDR3 nucleotides: TGTGCCACCACCCCGGGGGCTACGGATGAAAAACTGTTTTTT. It specifies CATTPGATDEKLFF.

This chain links TRBV4-1 with TRBJ1-6; no clear D. Germline CDR1 and CDR2: MGHRA and YSYEKL. The CDR3 length is 15 residues. Trimming took off 0 bases at V and 11 bases at J, with 14 bases between the two ends. In nucleotides, the CDR3 is TGCGCCAGCAGCCAAGACCCCGCCCCCGGGACACCCCTCCACTTT. It translates to CASSQDPAPGTPLHF.

The V call is TRBV25-1, the J call TRBJ2-3; 7 positions match TRBD1. The CDR3 contains 14 residues. From germline, CDR1 is MGHDK and CDR2 SYGVNS. V gave up 6 bases and J gave up 1 base; unmatched junction bases: 4. This chain's CDR3 is CASSEGAGTDTQYF. The DNA for the CDR3 is TGTGCCAGCAGCGAGGGGGCCGGCACAGATACGCAGTATTTT.

This clone showed up just once. CDR3 in amino acids: CASSLRRGVYEQYF. CDR3 coding DNA: TGTGCCAGCAGTTTACGCAGGGGAGTCTACGAGCAGTACTTC. The V gene is TRBV6-5, the J gene TRBJ2-7, with TRBD1 as a possible D gene (6 bases). Deletions cut 4 bases from V and 3 bases from J, with 13 bases between. The length of the CDR3 is 14 residues. CDR1 is MNHEY and CDR2 is SVGAGI in the germline V gene.

This chain links TRBV6-1 with TRBJ1-5; unclear D gene. Germline V CDR1 and CDR2: MNHNS, SASEGT. CDR3 length: 16 amino acids. V was pared by 2 bases and J by 1 base, with 12 bases between. CDR3 in DNA: TGTGCCAGCAGTGAAAATATATGGTTAAGCAATCAGCCCCAGCATTTT. It specifies CASSENIWLSNQPQHF.

The gene calls are TRBV6-2 or TRBV6-3 and TRBJ2-3, with TRBD1 as a possible D gene (6 bases). Germline CDR1 and CDR2: MNHEY and SVGEGT. V dropped 5 bases and J dropped 6 bases, with 6 bases sitting between them. This CDR3 contains 11 residues. The CDR3 loop reads CASSRGDTQYF. DNA of the CDR3: TGTGCCAGCAGTAGGGGGGATACGCAGTATTTT.

A single count supports this clone. The CDR3 DNA follows: TGTGCCAGCAGTACAGGGACTCTGGGCACTGAAGCTTTCTTT. This sequence encodes CASSTGTLGTEAFF. V usage is TRBV6-6 and J usage is TRBJ1-1; possible D gene TRBD1, 6 bases. Between the trimmed V and J ends, which lost 5 bases and 4 bases, there was a span of 14 bases. Germline lookup yields CDR1 MNHNY and CDR2 SVGAGI (reference sequence). This CDR3 has 14 amino acids.

The rearrangement joins TRBV4-3 to TRBJ2-7; D could derive from TRBD1 or TRBD2 (6 bases each). V lost 5 bases to trimming and J lost 5 bases, with 19 bases between them. CDR3 size: 15 residues. The V gene's germline CDR1 is LGHNA and CDR2 YSLEER. The CDR3 DNA sequence: TGCGCCAGCAGCGACGTACGTGGGGGGCCCCACGAGCAGTACTTC. Its protein is CASSDVRGGPHEQYF.

This clone was counted only a few times. The V gene is TRBV28, the J gene TRBJ1-3, with a tentative D call TRBD1 (6 bases). The CDR3 length is 14 residues. Germline assignment: CDR1 MDHEN and CDR2 SYDVKM. V shed 6 bases and J shed 3 bases, with 12 bases lying between them. The CDR3, as DNA: TGTGCCAGCAGAAAACAGGGAGGTGGAAACACCATATATTTT. Translation gives CASRKQGGGNTIYF.

This chain connects TRBV4-1 to TRBJ2-6, with D possibly TRBD1 on 6 matching bases. Trimming pared 4 bases from V and 4 bases from J, leaving 23 bases between. Germline assignment: CDR1 MGHRA and CDR2 YSYEKL. The CDR3 runs 19 residues. The CDR3 spells CASSPPGGSPPPGANVLTF. The CDR3 DNA sequence: TGCGCCAGCAGCCCACCTGGGGGCAGTCCCCCTCCCGGGGCCAACGTCCTGACTTTC.

DNA for the CDR3: TGTGCCATCAGTGATCCCCCTGGGAGGTCTGGAAACACCATATATTTT. It encodes CAISDPPGRSGNTIYF. The chain couples TRBV10-3 to TRBJ1-3; D gene uncertain. The germline V and J ends were trimmed by 3 bases and 1 base, with 13 bases remaining between them. CDR1 is ENHRY and CDR2 is SYGVKD in the germline V gene. The CDR3 contains 16 residues.

The chain uses TRBV3-1 (or the pseudogene TRBV3-2) and TRBJ2-7; 7 bases match TRBD2. The CDR3 contains 12 residues. Germline assignment: CDR1 LGHDT and CDR2 YNNKEL (reference sequence). J gave up 5 bases and V 5 bases, and 3 bases lay outside the gene matches. CDR3 DNA sequence: TGTGCCAGCAGCGAACTAGCGAACGAGCAGTACTTC. This sequence encodes CASSELANEQYF.

The chain is built from TRBV5-6 and TRBJ2-7; D not resolved. Trimming took 4 bases from V and 4 from J, leaving 12 bases between them. In germline, CDR1 is SGHDT, CDR2 YYEEEE. CDR3 length equals 13 residues. The CDR3, as DNA: TGTGCCAGCAGCGCCCAAGACTGGTACGAGCAGTACTTC. Its protein product is CASSAQDWYEQYF.

This clone appeared once. The V and J genes are TRBV15 and TRBJ2-2; D may be TRBD1 or TRBD2 (6 bases each). Germline V gene lookup returns CDR1 LNHNV and CDR2 YYDKDF (reference sequence). CDR3 length: 17 residues. Trimming cost V 3 bases and J 0 bases, with 14 bases left between them. This chain's CDR3 is CATSRHPGDSNTGELFF. In DNA, the CDR3 is TGTGCCACCAGCAGGCACCCAGGGGACTCGAACACCGGGGAGCTGTTTTTT.

The chain's CDR3 is CASSRGQGIHNEQFF. The CDR3 region has the DNA TGTGCCAGCAGCCGTGGACAGGGAATCCACAATGAGCAGTTCTTC. The J gene is TRBJ2-1, the V gene TRBV7-9; 8 bases map to TRBD1. The CDR3 is 15 residues long. V was clipped by 5 bases and J by 5 bases; unmatched bases: 8. Germline V gene lookup returns CDR1 SEHNR and CDR2 FQNEAQ (reference sequence).

This rearrangement joins TRBV6-6 to TRBJ1-1, with TRBD1 as a possible D gene (5 bases). The germline V gene has CDR1 MNHNY and CDR2 SVGAGI (reference sequence). Trimming removed 4 bases from V and 0 bases from J, with 9 bases in between. This CDR3 contains 14 residues. CDR3 sequence (DNA): TGTGCCAGCAGTTCTACAGGCATGAACACTGAAGCTTTCTTT. Protein: CASSSTGMNTEAFF.

V gene TRBV4-1 combines with J gene TRBJ1-5, with 8 bases fitting TRBD1. Germline V gene data show CDR1 as MGHRA and CDR2 as YSYEKL. CDR3 length: 16 residues. Germline trimming cut 1 base from V and 7 bases from J; bases unmatched to any gene: 9. DNA for the CDR3: TGCGCCAGCAGCCAAGTTGGGGACAGGCAAAACCAGCCCCAGCATTTT. Translating gives CASSQVGDRQNQPQHF.

J is TRBJ1-4 and V is TRBV7-2; 12 nucleotides line up with TRBD1. Germline-derived CDR1 and CDR2 are SGHTA and FQGNSA. V dropped 4 bases and J dropped 10; count of bases not matched to a gene: 7. The CDR3 loop spans 15 amino acids. Here the CDR3 reads CASSSGTGGLGKLFF. In DNA, the CDR3 is TGTGCCAGCAGCTCCGGGACAGGGGGCCTCGGAAAACTGTTTTTT.

The rearrangement links TRBV11-3 to TRBJ1-1, with D unresolved. Germline V lookup: CDR1 SGHNT, CDR2 YENEEA. This CDR3 has 13 amino acids. Trimming cost V 4 bases and J 4 bases, with 10 bases left between them. The CDR3 spells CASSSLRGTEAFF. CDR3 coding DNA: TGTGCCAGCAGCTCCCTGCGGGGCACTGAAGCTTTCTTT.

This clone was seen just once. The rearrangement links TRBV4-1 to TRBJ2-1; D unresolved. Germline CDR1 reads MGHRA; CDR2 reads YSYEKL. The V gene lost 5 bases and the J gene lost 12 bases, with 17 bases spanning the gap. CDR3 length equals 13 residues. The DNA for the CDR3 is TGCGCCAGCAGCACTCTCACCCCCTTTGGGCAGTTCTTC. Protein sequence: CASSTLTPFGQFF.